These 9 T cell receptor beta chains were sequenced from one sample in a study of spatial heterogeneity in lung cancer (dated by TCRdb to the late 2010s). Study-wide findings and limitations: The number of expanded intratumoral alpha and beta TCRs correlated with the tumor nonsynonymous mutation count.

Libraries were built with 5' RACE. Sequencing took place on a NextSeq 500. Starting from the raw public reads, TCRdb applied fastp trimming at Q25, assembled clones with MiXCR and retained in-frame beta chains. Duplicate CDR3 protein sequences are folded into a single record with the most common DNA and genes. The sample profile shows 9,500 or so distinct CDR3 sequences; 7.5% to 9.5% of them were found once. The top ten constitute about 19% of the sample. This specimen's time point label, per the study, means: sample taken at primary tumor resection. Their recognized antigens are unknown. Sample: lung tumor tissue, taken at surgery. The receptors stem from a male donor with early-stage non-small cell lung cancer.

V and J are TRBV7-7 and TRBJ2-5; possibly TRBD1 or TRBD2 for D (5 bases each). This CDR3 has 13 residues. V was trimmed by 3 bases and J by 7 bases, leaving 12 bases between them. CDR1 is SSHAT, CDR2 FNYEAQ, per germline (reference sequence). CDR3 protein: CASSFGTGATQYF. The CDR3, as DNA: TGTGCCAGCAGCTTCGGGACCGGGGCGACCCAGTACTTC.

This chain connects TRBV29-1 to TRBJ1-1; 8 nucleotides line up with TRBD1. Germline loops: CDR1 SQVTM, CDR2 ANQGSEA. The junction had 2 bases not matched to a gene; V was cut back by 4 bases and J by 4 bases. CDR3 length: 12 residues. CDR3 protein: CSVGTGFTEAFF. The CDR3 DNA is TGCAGCGTTGGGACAGGGTTCACTGAAGCTTTCTTT.

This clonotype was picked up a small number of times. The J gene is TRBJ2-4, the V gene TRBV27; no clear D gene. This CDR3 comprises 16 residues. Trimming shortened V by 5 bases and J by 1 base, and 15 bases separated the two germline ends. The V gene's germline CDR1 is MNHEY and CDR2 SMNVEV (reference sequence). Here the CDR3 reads CASSVTVPFAKNIQYF. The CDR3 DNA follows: TGTGCCAGCAGTGTGACTGTCCCCTTTGCCAAAAACATTCAGTACTTC.

The CDR3 spells CASRGRRRYQETQYF. The CDR3 region has the DNA TGTGCCAGCAGGGGCCGGAGGCGATACCAAGAGACCCAGTACTTC. This rearrangement joins TRBV28 to TRBJ2-5; a weak D match, TRBD2 (5 bases). The V gene's germline CDR1 is MDHEN and CDR2 SYDVKM. The CDR3 has 15 amino acids. V lost 6 bases and J lost 0, with 14 bases in between.

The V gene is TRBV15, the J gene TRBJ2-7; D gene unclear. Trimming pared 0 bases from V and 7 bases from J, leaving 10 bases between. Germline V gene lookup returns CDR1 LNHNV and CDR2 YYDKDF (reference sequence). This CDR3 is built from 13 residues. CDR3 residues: CATSRDMSNEQYF. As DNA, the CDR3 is TGTGCCACCAGCAGAGATATGTCGAATGAGCAGTACTTC. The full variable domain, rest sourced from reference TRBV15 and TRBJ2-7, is DAMVIQNPRYQVTQFGKPVTLSCSQTLNHNVMYWYQQKSSQAPKLLFHYYDKDFNNEADTPDNFQSRRPNTSFCFLDIRSPGLGDTAMYLCATSRDMSNEQYFGPGTRLTVT.

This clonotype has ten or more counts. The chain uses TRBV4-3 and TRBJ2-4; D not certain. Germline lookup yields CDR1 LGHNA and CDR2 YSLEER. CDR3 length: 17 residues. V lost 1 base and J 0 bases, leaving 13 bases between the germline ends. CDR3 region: CASSQGGGDLAKNIQYF. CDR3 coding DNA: TGCGCCAGCAGCCAAGGAGGCGGTGATCTAGCCAAAAACATTCAGTACTTC.

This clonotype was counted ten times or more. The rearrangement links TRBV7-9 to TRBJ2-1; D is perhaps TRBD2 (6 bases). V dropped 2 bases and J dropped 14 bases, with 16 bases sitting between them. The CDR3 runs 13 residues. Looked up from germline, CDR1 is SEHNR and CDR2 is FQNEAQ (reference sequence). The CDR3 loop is CASSLIASARKFF. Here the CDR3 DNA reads TGTGCCAGCAGCTTAATAGCTAGCGCCCGCAAGTTCTTC. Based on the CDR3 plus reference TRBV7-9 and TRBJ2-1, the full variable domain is DTGVSQNPRHKITKRGQNVTFRCDPISEHNRLYWYRQTLGQGPEFLTYFQNEAQLEKSRLLSDRFSAERPKGSFSTLEIQRTEQGDSAMYLCASSLIASARKFFGPGTRLTVL.

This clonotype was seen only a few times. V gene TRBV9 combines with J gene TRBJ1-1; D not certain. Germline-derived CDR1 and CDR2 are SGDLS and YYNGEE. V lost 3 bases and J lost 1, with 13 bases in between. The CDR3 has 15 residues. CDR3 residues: CASSEGILRNTEAFF. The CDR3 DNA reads TGTGCCAGCAGCGAAGGGATCCTTAGGAACACTGAAGCTTTCTTT.

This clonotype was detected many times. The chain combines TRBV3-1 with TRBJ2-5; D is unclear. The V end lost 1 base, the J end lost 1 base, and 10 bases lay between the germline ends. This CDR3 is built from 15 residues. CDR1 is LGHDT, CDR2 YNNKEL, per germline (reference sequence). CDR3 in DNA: TGTGCCAGCAGCCAAGTGGGGATCGTCCAAGAGACCCAGTACTTC. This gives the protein CASSQVGIVQETQYF.